The 9 T cell receptor beta chains listed next were all sequenced from one sample in a study of shared clonotypes between healthy human individuals. TCRdb keeps only in-frame clones here, not all; method: immunoSEQ multiplex PCR. The sample contains some 1 million clones, about 80% of which appear only once. The specimen was memory CD4+ T cells sorted from blood. Subset meaning: CD45RA-negative fraction. The receptors were gathered from a man aged 18-30 years in good health.

Concerning this clone: A much larger clone sits a single nucleotide away, making a read error possible. CDR3 DNA: TGTGCCAGCAGCTCACAGGGTTGGCAGCCCCAGCATTTT. Protein product: CASSSQGWQPQHF. The chain has TRBV7-8 and TRBJ1-5; a weak D match, TRBD1 (6 bases). V lost 4 bases and J 7 bases, leaving 11 bases between the germline ends. The CDR3 has 13 residues. In germline, CDR1 is SGHVS, CDR2 FQNEAQ.

The chain uses TRBV6-5 and TRBJ2-1; the D call may be TRBD1 or TRBD2 (7 bases each). CDR1 and CDR2 from the germline V gene are MNHEY and SVGAGI. Trimming left V 10 bases short and J 8 bases short, with 21 bases between. This CDR3 contains 14 residues. CDR3 in amino acids: CATKRTRQGDEQFF. The CDR3 bases are TGTGCCACGAAACGGACTAGACAGGGCGATGAGCAGTTCTTC.

The V call is TRBV6-6, the J call TRBJ2-7; D ambiguous. This CDR3 region has 11 residues. Germline V lookup: CDR1 MNHNY, CDR2 SVGAGI (reference sequence). The V end lost 2 bases, the J end lost 6 bases, and 5 bases lay between the germline ends. CDR3 amino acids: CASSYVSEQYF. CDR3 coding DNA: TGTGCCAGCAGTTACGTGAGCGAGCAGTACTTC.

This clone has a handful of counts. The chain joins TRBV10-3 to TRBJ2-4; TRBD1 matches 8 bases. CDR3 length equals 13 residues. The V and J ends lost 3 bases and 12 bases, in that order; junction bases with no gene match: 7. The V gene's germline CDR1 is ENHRY and CDR2 SYGVKD. The CDR3 coding sequence is TGTGCCATCAGTGACGCAGGGGGCGACCCTCAGTACTTC. Translated: CAISDAGGDPQYF.

The chain is built from TRBV5-4 and TRBJ2-1, with 14 bases fitting TRBD2. V shed 4 bases, J shed 4 bases, and the junction held 10 bases outside the gene matches. CDR3 length: 18 residues. The V gene's germline CDR1 is SGHNT and CDR2 YYREEE (reference sequence). CDR3 region: CASSPGLAGVGNYNEQFF. CDR3 nucleotides: TGTGCCAGCAGCCCGGGACTAGCGGGGGTGGGGAATTACAATGAGCAGTTCTTC.

The sample holds a few counts of this clone. The CDR3 sequence: CASRSGAPEAFF. Here the CDR3 DNA reads TGTGCCAGCAGGTCCGGTGCCCCTGAAGCTTTCTTT. The genes are TRBV28 and TRBJ1-1; D uncertain. V lost 6 bases and J lost 6, with 11 bases in between. The CDR3 totals 12 residues. Germline values: CDR1 MDHEN, CDR2 SYDVKM.

This clone has a handful of counts. J is TRBJ2-5 and V is TRBV5-1; 13 positions match TRBD2. This CDR3 spans 16 amino acids. In germline, CDR1 is SGHRS, CDR2 YFSETQ. V was pared by 4 bases and J by 3 bases, with 6 bases of the junction left unmatched. The CDR3 loop reads CASSQGLAGFKETQYF. For the CDR3, the DNA is TGCGCCAGCAGCCAGGGACTAGCGGGATTTAAAGAGACCCAGTACTTC.

This chain links TRBV13 with TRBJ1-6; D gene uncertain. The CDR3 length is 15 residues. Germline CDR1 is PRHDT and CDR2 is FYEKMQ (reference sequence). Trimming removed 8 bases from V and 0 bases from J, with 11 bases in between. CDR3 DNA sequence: TGTGCCAGCGCCCGGGAGGGCTCCTATAATTCACCCCTCCACTTT. Its protein product is CASAREGSYNSPLHF.

This clone came up a few times. This rearrangement joins TRBV10-3 to TRBJ1-4, with TRBD1 as a possible D gene (6 bases). V was cut by 8 bases and J by 3 bases, with 10 bases left in between. There are 13 residues in the CDR3. CDR1 is ENHRY, CDR2 SYGVKD, per germline. CDR3 sequence reads: CAIAGAPNEKLFF. The DNA of the CDR3 is TGTGCCATCGCGGGGGCGCCTAATGAAAAACTGTTTTTT.